The clone carrying this TCR beta chain was counted between two and nine times. The data were taken from a study of T cell repertoires in cytomegalovirus infection. On the study more broadly: Evidence of both CMV infection and a matching HLA type came from public TCR beta signatures.

TCRdb re-called the reads with MiXCR, one entry per CDR3 protein. Altogether approximately 150,000 distinct CDR3 sequences are present, roughly a sixth being singletons, with the ten largest covering about 19%. The V and J ends lost 5 bases and 4 bases respectively, with 15 bases between them. The CDR3 contains 15 residues. Germline V gene sequence: CDR1 SGHVS, CDR2 FNYEAQ. The chain is built from TRBV7-6 and TRBJ1-3, with a tentative D call TRBD1 (5 bases). The receptor was derived from a human donor in good health (CMV status not recorded). Some clones in this sample may be carry-over from other donors' samples. Source material: CD8+ T cells from PBMCs. CDR3 coding DNA: TGTGCCAGCAGCACCGGGGCCGTGGGCGGAAACACCATATATTTT. Its translation: CASSTGAVGGNTIYF.